A single sample is the source of the 17 T cell receptor beta chains below, sequenced in a study of metastatic and nonmetastatic thyroid tumors. Patients were all untreated before their thyroid surgery. TCRdb re-called the PCR reads with MiXCR. The sample lists 40,000 to 50,000 clones; about 4% were seen once. The sample consisted of blood. The source of these receptors is a female donor with papillary thyroid cancer or a benign thyroid nodule (not recorded which). Some clones in this sample may be carry-over from other donors' samples.

This clone has only a few counts. CDR3: CSARKTSGRGATGELFF. In nucleotides, the CDR3 is TGCAGTGCTAGAAAGACTAGCGGGAGAGGGGCCACCGGGGAGCTGTTTTTT. This chain uses TRBV20-1 with TRBJ2-2; 12 positions agree with TRBD2. V trimming: 2 bases; J trimming: 4 bases; junction bases outside the gene matches: 8. Germline CDR1 and CDR2: DFQATT and SNEGSKA (reference sequence). The CDR3 is 17 residues long.

This chain joins TRBV12-3 or TRBV12-4 and TRBJ2-7, with D possibly being TRBD2 (6 bases). CDR3 length equals 13 residues. V dropped 5 bases and J dropped 3 bases, with 11 bases sitting between them. CDR3 loop: CASSLGLNYEQYF. The CDR3 coding sequence is TGTGCCAGCAGTCTGGGACTCAACTACGAGCAGTACTTC.

This clone was recorded at least ten times. DNA of the CDR3: TGCAGTGCTAGATGGAACAAGCTCCAAGAGACCCAGTACTTC. Translating it yields CSARWNKLQETQYF. The chain is built from TRBV20-1 and TRBJ2-5; D not resolved. V lost 2 bases to trimming and J lost 1 base, with 11 bases between them. The CDR3 has 14 amino acids. Germline CDR1 is DFQATT and CDR2 is SNEGSKA (reference sequence).

This clone occurred a few times. The gene calls are TRBV6-2 or TRBV6-3 and TRBJ2-7, with D tentatively TRBD1 or TRBD2 (5 bases each). This CDR3 has 11 amino acids. Germline CDR1 reads MNHEY; CDR2 reads SVGEGT. V shed 7 bases and J shed 7 bases, with 11 bases lying between them. CDR3 in DNA: TGTGCCAGCATTGGGGGACGGGAGCAGTACTTC. Its translation is CASIGGREQYF.

This clone was observed many times. This chain connects TRBV9 to TRBJ2-1; maybe TRBD1 (6 bases). Germline CDR1 and CDR2: SGDLS and YYNGEE. This CDR3 spans 19 amino acids. The V gene lost 0 bases and the J gene lost 6 bases, with 25 bases spanning the gap. The CDR3 DNA sequence: TGTGCCAGCAGCGTAGTTAGGGACAAGCTTACCCTCGAGCTCAATGAGCAGTTCTTC. Residues: CASSVVRDKLTLELNEQFF. Filled out from reference TRBV9 and TRBJ2-1, the complete variable domain reads DSGVTQTPKHLITATGQRVTLRCSPRSGDLSVYWYQQSLDQGLQFLIQYYNGEERAKGNILERFSAQQFPDLHSELNLSSLELGDSALYFCASSVVRDKLTLELNEQFFGPGTRLTVL.

This clone was observed a handful of times. The V and J genes are TRBV11-2 and TRBJ2-1; 7 bases agree with TRBD2. This CDR3 region has 15 residues. The V gene end was trimmed by 1 base and the J gene end by 5 bases; junction bases not matched to a gene: 5. The germline gives CDR1 SGHAT, CDR2 FQNNGV. The CDR3 DNA reads TGTGCCAGCAGCTTAGGAGCGGGACTTAACAATGAGCAGTTCTTC. Amino acids: CASSLGAGLNNEQFF.

This clone showed up just a few times. The V and J genes are TRBV12-3 or TRBV12-4 and TRBJ2-2, with 7 bases that match TRBD1. CDR3 length: 15 residues. V lost 9 bases to trimming and J lost 4 bases; unmatched junction nucleotides: 11. The chain's CDR3 is CARGLTAGGTGELFF. CDR3 DNA: TGTGCCAGAGGTTTAACGGCAGGGGGCACCGGGGAGCTGTTTTTT.

This clone was recorded at least ten times. This rearrangement joins TRBV27 to TRBJ2-7; possible D gene TRBD2, 6 bases. The V and J ends lost 3 bases and 7 bases respectively, with 22 bases between them. In germline, CDR1 is MNHEY, CDR2 SMNVEV (reference sequence). The CDR3 runs to 16 residues. As DNA, the CDR3 is TGTGCCAGCAGTTTTGGCGTCGCGGGGCGCCGGGGAGAGCAGTACTTC. This sequence encodes CASSFGVAGRRGEQYF.

The V call is TRBV12-3 or TRBV12-4, the J call TRBJ2-3; D gene uncertain. The CDR3 spans 15 residues. V lost 1 base and J lost 0, with 8 bases in between. CDR3 sequence reads: CASSLGLASTDTQYF. The CDR3 DNA reads as TGTGCCAGCAGTTTAGGACTCGCTAGCACAGATACGCAGTATTTT.

The chain is built from TRBV20-1 and TRBJ1-6, with TRBD1 as a possible D gene (6 bases). This CDR3 is built from 18 residues. V shed 0 bases and J shed 0 bases, with 15 bases lying between them. In germline, CDR1 is DFQATT, CDR2 SNEGSKA (reference sequence). The CDR3 loop is CSARDRSTGSSYNSPLHF. DNA for the CDR3: TGCAGTGCTAGAGATCGGAGTACAGGGAGCTCCTATAATTCACCCCTCCACTTT.

In its sample, this clone was seen many times. This chain connects TRBV15 to TRBJ2-7, with 9 bases identical to TRBD1. Losses at the gene ends were 3 bases for V and 3 bases for J; bases not matched to a gene: 3. The CDR3 extends over 14 amino acids. Germline V CDR1 and CDR2: LNHNV, YYDKDF (reference sequence). CDR3 nucleotides: TGTGCCACCAGCAGTGTGGACAGGGGCTACGAGCAGTACTTC. Protein sequence: CATSSVDRGYEQYF.

The chain combines TRBV6-2 or TRBV6-3 with TRBJ1-6; no firm D call. Germline V CDR1 and CDR2: MNHEY, SVGEGT. Trimming stripped 8 bases from V and 0 bases from J, with 8 bases between. The CDR3 length is 14 residues. CDR3 DNA: TGTGCCAGCGTTATTAGCTCCTATAATTCACCCCTCCACTTT. Its protein product is CASVISSYNSPLHF.

Ten or more counts support this clone. This chain uses TRBV12-3 or TRBV12-4 with TRBJ2-1, with a possible D match to TRBD2 (6 bases). Trimming shortened V by 2 bases and J by 9 bases, and 11 bases separated the two germline ends. This CDR3 spans 13 amino acids. The DNA of the CDR3 is TGTGCCAGCAGTTTACGGCGGGATTTTGAGCAGTTCTTC. Translating it yields CASSLRRDFEQFF.

About this clone itself: One end of the junction varies from germline; a read error may be responsible. This chain connects TRBV5-1 to TRBJ2-1; 8 bases are a match to TRBD2. The CDR3 length is 16 residues. Germline CDR1 SGHRS, CDR2 YFSETQ. The CDR3 DNA reads TGCGCCAGCAGATTGGAGGCTGGAGCGGGAGTGAATGAGCAGCTCTTC. Its protein product is CASRLEAGAGVNEQLF.

The CDR3 coding sequence is TGTGCCAGCAGTGTGGAGAGGACAGGTAGCACAGATACGCAGTATTTT. Protein: CASSVERTGSTDTQYF. The chain joins TRBV6-4 to TRBJ2-3; 7 bases are a match to TRBD1. The V segment lost 4 bases and the J segment 0 bases; nucleotides outside the gene matches: 7. Germline CDR1 is MRHNA and CDR2 is SNTAGT. The CDR3 runs to 16 residues.

In this sample, this clone turned up many times. As DNA, the CDR3 is TGTGCCAGTAGTAAAGAGGCGGGACTAGCCTCCTACGAGCAGTACTTC. This translates into CASSKEAGLASYEQYF. The V and J genes are TRBV19 and TRBJ2-7; 9 bases agree with TRBD2. Looked up from germline, CDR1 is LNHDA and CDR2 is SQIVND (reference sequence). The V and J ends lost 4 bases and 0 bases, in that order; junction bases with no gene match: 7. The CDR3 totals 16 residues.

This clone was detected many times. The rearrangement links TRBV6-1 to TRBJ1-1; maybe TRBD1 (5 bases). The V end lost 7 bases, the J end lost 4 bases, and 13 bases lay between the germline ends. CDR3 length: 13 residues. Germline V gives CDR1 MNHNS, CDR2 SASEGT. The chain's CDR3 is CASTLFRATEAFF. The CDR3 DNA follows: TGTGCCAGCACCCTGTTCAGGGCCACTGAAGCTTTCTTT.